These 9 T cell receptor beta chains originate from one sample sequenced in a study of blood T cell repertoires in COVID-19. This table comes from immunoSEQ multiplex PCR, and its TCRdb copy is limited to in-frame clones, with some not included. The sample records 140,000 to 150,000 clones, roughly 80% being singletons. Sequencing was done on a sample of peripheral blood. The receptors here all came from a human donor in a cohort sampled during active COVID-19.

The V gene is TRBV4-2, the J gene TRBJ2-2; 10 positions agree with TRBD2. The CDR3 sequence is 15 residues long. Germline values: CDR1 LGHNA, CDR2 YNFKEQ. V shed 8 bases and J 1 base; nucleotides not matched to a gene: 4. This CDR3 is CASGVAGGNTGELFF. The CDR3 DNA sequence: TGTGCCAGCGGCGTAGCGGGGGGGAACACCGGGGAGCTGTTTTTT.

This sequence joins TRBV7-2 and TRBJ2-2, with 8 bases fitting TRBD2. Germline CDR1 reads SGHTA; CDR2 reads FQGNSA. The V segment lost 7 bases and the J segment 0 bases; nucleotides outside the gene matches: 7. CDR3 length: 16 amino acids. The CDR3 DNA follows: TGTGCCAGCATTCCGACGGGGGGGCCGAACACCGGGGAGCTGTTTTTT. Protein: CASIPTGGPNTGELFF.

CDR3 loop: CSVDQGGTDTQYF. The CDR3 DNA reads as TGCAGCGTTGATCAGGGGGGCACAGATACGCAGTATTTT. V and J are TRBV29-1 and TRBJ2-3, with 7 bases that match TRBD1. The CDR3 has 13 residues. With V trimmed by 3 bases and J by 1 base, 1 base remained unmatched. CDR1 SQVTM and CDR2 ANQGSEA come from the germline V gene.

This chain connects TRBV7-8 to TRBJ2-1; D perhaps matches TRBD2 (5 bases). The length of the CDR3 is 14 residues. Germline V gene data show CDR1 as SGHVS and CDR2 as FQNEAQ. Deletions cut 1 base from V and 7 bases from J, with 11 bases between. CDR3: CASSLGAGGNEQFF. CDR3 nucleotide sequence: TGTGCCAGCAGCTTAGGGGCGGGTGGGAATGAGCAGTTCTTC.

The chain employs TRBV27 and TRBJ2-1; 10 bases match TRBD1. Germline assignment: CDR1 MNHEY and CDR2 SMNVEV (reference sequence). V lost 4 bases, J lost 7 bases, and 10 bases stayed unmatched. The length of the CDR3 is 16 residues. The CDR3 loop is CASSSLRTGGRNEQFF. In DNA, the CDR3 is TGTGCCAGCAGTTCACTACGGACAGGGGGAAGGAATGAGCAGTTCTTC.

The J gene is TRBJ2-1, the V gene TRBV19; 16 nucleotides align to TRBD2. Germline CDR1 LNHDA, CDR2 SQIVND (reference sequence). The CDR3 is 16 amino acids. The ends lost 6 bases at V and 10 bases at J; junction bases unmatched: 9. The CDR3 sequence: CASRPGLAGGQGEQFF. The CDR3 coding sequence is TGTGCCAGTAGGCCGGGACTAGCGGGGGGGCAGGGGGAGCAGTTCTTC. The variable domain in full, with the rest retrieved from reference TRBV19 and TRBJ2-1, is DGGITQSPKYLFRKEGQNVTLSCEQNLNHDAMYWYRQDPGQGLRLIYYSQIVNDFQKGDIAEGYSVSREKKESFPLTVTSAQKNPTAFYLCASRPGLAGGQGEQFFGPGTRLTVL.

V gene TRBV5-6 combines with J gene TRBJ1-4, with D unresolved. There are 15 residues in the CDR3. V was trimmed by 0 bases and J by 5 bases, leaving 11 bases between them. Germline loops: CDR1 SGHDT, CDR2 YYEEEE. This chain's CDR3 is CASSLAGLGNEKLFF. Here the CDR3 DNA reads TGTGCCAGCAGCTTGGCCGGACTGGGAAATGAAAAACTGTTTTTT. The full variable domain, rest sourced from reference TRBV5-6 and TRBJ1-4, is DAGVTQSPTHLIKTRGQQVTLRCSPKSGHDTVSWYQQALGQGPQFIFQYYEEEERQRGNFPDRFSGHQFPNYSSELNVNALLLGDSALYLCASSLAGLGNEKLFFGSGTQLSVL.

The rearrangement uses TRBV18 and TRBJ2-1, with TRBD1 identical over 7 bases. CDR3 length equals 14 residues. V was clipped by 1 base and J by 7 bases; unmatched bases: 4. Per germline, CDR1 KGHSH and CDR2 LQKENI. The CDR3 region is CASSPRQGTNEQFF. The CDR3 DNA follows: TGTGCCAGCTCACCACGACAGGGAACAAATGAGCAGTTCTTC.

The chain carries TRBV5-1 and TRBJ2-7; tentative D call: TRBD1 (5 bases). Trimming shortened V by 0 bases and J by 5 bases, and 15 bases separated the two germline ends. The CDR3 runs 15 residues. CDR1 is SGHRS and CDR2 is YFSETQ in the germline V gene. The CDR3 loop reads CASSLDRPMVNEQYF. DNA of the CDR3: TGCGCCAGCAGCTTGGACAGGCCAATGGTAAACGAGCAGTACTTC.